This TCR beta chain was sequenced during a study of immune characterization of retroperitoneal liposarcoma. V gave up 6 bases and J gave up 8 bases; unmatched junction bases: 9. There are 14 residues in the CDR3. Looked up from germline, CDR1 is MNHNS and CDR2 is SASEGT. One entry per CDR3 protein, called by TCRdb with MiXCR from the PCR reads. This table holds about 10,000 distinct CDR3 sequences, roughly 25% found once. The V gene is TRBV6-1, the J gene TRBJ1-4; the match to TRBD1 covers 7 bases. The sequenced sample was tumor tissue. This sequence was found in a female donor with retroperitoneal liposarcoma. The CDR3 bases are TGTGCCAGCAGCTTACAGGGGAGGCGGGAAAAACTGTTTTTT. Translation gives CASSLQGRREKLFF.